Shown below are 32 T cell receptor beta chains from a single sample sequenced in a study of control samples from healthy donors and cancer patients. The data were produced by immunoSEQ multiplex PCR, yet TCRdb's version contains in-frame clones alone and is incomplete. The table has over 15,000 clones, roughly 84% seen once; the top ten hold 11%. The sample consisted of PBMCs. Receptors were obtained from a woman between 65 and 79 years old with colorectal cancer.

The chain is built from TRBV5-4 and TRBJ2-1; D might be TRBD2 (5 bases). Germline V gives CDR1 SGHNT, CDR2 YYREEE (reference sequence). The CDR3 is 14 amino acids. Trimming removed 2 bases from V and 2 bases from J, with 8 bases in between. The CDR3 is CASSFPLAYNEQFF. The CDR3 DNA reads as TGTGCCAGCAGCTTTCCACTAGCCTACAATGAGCAGTTCTTC.

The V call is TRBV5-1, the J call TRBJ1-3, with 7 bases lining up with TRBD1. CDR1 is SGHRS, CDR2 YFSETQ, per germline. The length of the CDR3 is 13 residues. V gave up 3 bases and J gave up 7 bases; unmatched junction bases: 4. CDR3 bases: TGCGCCAGCAGCTCCCTACAGGGGAACACCATATATTTT. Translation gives CASSSLQGNTIYF. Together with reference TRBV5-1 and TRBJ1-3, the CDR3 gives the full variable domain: KAGVTQTPRYLIKTRGQQVTLSCSPISGHRSVSWYQQTPGQGLQFLFEYFSETQRNKGNFPGRFSGRQFSNSRSEMNVSTLELGDSALYLCASSSLQGNTIYFGEGSWLTVV.

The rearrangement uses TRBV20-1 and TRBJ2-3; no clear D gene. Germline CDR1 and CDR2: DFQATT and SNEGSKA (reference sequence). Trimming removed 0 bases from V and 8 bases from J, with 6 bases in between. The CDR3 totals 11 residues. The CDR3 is CSARDLSTQYF. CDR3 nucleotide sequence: TGCAGTGCTAGAGATCTCAGTACGCAGTATTTT.

This chain's CDR3 is CASSPPGLRAQFF. The CDR3 DNA reads TGTGCCAGCAGTCCACCGGGTCTGCGAGCGCAGTTCTTC. This chain joins TRBV6-5 and TRBJ2-1; D remains unclear. CDR1 MNHEY and CDR2 SVGAGI come from the germline V gene. The CDR3 totals 13 residues. The V end was cut by 5 bases, the J end by 12 bases, with 17 bases between.

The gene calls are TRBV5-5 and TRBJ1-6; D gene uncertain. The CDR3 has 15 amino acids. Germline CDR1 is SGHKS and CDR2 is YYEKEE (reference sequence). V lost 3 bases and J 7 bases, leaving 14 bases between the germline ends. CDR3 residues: CASSWEGLTNSPLHF. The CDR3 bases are TGTGCCAGCAGCTGGGAAGGCCTTACAAATTCACCCCTCCACTTT. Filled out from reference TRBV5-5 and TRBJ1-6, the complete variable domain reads DAGVTQSPTHLIKTRGQQVTLRCSPISGHKSVSWYQQVLGQGPQFIFQYYEKEERGRGNFPDRFSARQFPNYSSELNVNALLLGDSALYLCASSWEGLTNSPLHFGNGTRLTVT.

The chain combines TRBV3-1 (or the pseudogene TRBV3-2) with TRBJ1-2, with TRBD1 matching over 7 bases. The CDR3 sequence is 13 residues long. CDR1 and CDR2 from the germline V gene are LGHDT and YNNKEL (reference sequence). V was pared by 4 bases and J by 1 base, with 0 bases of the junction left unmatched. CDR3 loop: CASSRQGNYGYTF. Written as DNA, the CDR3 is TGTGCCAGCAGCCGACAGGGTAACTATGGCTACACCTTC.

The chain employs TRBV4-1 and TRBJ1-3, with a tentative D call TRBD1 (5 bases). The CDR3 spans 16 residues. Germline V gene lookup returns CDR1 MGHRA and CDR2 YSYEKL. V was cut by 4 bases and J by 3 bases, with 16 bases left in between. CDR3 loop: CASSRVGAIGGNTIYF. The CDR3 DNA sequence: TGCGCCAGCAGCCGAGTAGGGGCAATAGGTGGAAACACCATATATTTT.

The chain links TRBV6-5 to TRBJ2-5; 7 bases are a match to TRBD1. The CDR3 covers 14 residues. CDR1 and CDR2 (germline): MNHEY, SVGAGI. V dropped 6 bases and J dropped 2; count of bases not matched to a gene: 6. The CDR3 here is CASSKGQNQETQYF. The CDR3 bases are TGTGCCAGCAGCAAGGGACAGAATCAAGAGACCCAGTACTTC.

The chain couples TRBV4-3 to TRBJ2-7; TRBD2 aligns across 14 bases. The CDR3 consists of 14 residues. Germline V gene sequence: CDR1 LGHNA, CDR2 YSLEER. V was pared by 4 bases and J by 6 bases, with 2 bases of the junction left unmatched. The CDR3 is CASSLGTSGSEQYF. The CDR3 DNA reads TGCGCCAGCAGCCTAGGGACTAGCGGGAGCGAGCAGTACTTC.

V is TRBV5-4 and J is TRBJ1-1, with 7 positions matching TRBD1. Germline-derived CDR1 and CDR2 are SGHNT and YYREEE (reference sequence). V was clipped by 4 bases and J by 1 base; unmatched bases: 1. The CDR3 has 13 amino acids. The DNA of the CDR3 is TGTGCCAGCAGCCGGACAGGGAACACTGAAGCTTTCTTT. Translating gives CASSRTGNTEAFF.

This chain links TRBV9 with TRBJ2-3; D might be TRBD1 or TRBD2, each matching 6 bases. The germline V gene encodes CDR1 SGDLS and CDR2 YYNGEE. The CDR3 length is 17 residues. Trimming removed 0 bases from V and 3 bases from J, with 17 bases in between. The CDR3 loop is CASSVAPGRGGTDTQYF. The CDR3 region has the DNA TGTGCCAGCAGCGTAGCTCCCGGCAGGGGAGGAACAGATACGCAGTATTTT.

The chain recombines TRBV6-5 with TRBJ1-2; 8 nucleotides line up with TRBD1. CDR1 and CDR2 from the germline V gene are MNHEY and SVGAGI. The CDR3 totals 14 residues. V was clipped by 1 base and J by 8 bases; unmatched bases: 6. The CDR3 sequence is CASSYLNRGTGYTF. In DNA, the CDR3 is TGTGCCAGCAGTTACTTAAACAGGGGGACCGGCTACACCTTC.

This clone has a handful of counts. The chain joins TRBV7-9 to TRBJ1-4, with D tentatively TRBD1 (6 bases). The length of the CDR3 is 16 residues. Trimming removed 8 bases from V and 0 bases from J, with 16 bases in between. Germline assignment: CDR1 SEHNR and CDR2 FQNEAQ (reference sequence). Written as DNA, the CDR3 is TGTGCCAGCCCCCGGCTGGGGACAACAACTAATGAAAAACTGTTTTTT. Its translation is CASPRLGTTTNEKLFF.

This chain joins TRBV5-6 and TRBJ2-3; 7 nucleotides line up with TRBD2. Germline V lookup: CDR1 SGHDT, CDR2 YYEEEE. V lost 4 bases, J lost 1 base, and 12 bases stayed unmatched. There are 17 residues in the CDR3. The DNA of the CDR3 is TGTGCCAGCAGCCCCCCTTGGGGGGGGACGGGCACAGATACGCAGTATTTT. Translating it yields CASSPPWGGTGTDTQYF.

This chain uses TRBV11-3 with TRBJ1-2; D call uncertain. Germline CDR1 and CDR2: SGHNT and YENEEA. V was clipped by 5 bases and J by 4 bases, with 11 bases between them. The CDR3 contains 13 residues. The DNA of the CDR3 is TGTGCCAGCAGCCTCACGGGTCCCTATGGCTACACCTTC. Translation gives CASSLTGPYGYTF.

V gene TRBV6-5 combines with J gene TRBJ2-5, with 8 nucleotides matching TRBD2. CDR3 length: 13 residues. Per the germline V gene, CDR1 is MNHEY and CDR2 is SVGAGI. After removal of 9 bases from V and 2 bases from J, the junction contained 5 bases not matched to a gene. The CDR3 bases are TGTGCCAGTCAGCGGGGGATTCAAGAGACCCAGTACTTC. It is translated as CASQRGIQETQYF.

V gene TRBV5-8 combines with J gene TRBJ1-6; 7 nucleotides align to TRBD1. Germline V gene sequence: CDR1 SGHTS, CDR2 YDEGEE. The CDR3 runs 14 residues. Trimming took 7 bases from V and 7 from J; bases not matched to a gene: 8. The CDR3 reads CASPRQQGNSPLHF. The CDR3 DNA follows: TGTGCCAGCCCTAGGCAACAGGGGAATTCACCCCTCCACTTT.

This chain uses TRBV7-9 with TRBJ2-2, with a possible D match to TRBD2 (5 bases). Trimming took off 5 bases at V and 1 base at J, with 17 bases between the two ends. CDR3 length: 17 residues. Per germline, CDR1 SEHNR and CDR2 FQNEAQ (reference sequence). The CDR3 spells CASSDPLAGLNTGELFF. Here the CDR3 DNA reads TGTGCCAGCAGCGACCCCCTGGCGGGCCTGAACACCGGGGAGCTGTTTTTT.

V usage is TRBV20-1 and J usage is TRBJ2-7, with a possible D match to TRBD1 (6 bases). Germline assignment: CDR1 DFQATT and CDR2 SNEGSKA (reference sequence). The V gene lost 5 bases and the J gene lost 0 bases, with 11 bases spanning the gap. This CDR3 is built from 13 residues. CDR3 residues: CSARGQSSYEQYF. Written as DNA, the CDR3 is TGCAGTGCTCGTGGACAGAGCTCCTACGAGCAGTACTTC.

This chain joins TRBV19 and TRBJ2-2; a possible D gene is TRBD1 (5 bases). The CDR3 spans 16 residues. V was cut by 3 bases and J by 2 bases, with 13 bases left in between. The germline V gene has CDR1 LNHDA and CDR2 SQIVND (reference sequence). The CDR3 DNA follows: TGTGCCAGTAGTATGGGAAGGGGCCTTAACACCGGGGAGCTGTTTTTT. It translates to CASSMGRGLNTGELFF.

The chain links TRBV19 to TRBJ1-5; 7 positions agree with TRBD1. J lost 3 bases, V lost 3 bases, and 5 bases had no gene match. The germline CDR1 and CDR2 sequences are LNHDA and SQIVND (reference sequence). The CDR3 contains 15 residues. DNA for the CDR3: TGTGCCAGTAGTATCTTGACAGGGACCAATCAGCCCCAGCATTTT. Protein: CASSILTGTNQPQHF.

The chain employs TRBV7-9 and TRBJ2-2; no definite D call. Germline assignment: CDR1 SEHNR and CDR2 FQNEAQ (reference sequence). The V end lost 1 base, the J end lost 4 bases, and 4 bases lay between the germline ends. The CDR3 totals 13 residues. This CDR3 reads CASSLVSTGELFF. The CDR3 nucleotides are TGTGCCAGCAGCTTAGTGAGCACCGGGGAGCTGTTTTTT.

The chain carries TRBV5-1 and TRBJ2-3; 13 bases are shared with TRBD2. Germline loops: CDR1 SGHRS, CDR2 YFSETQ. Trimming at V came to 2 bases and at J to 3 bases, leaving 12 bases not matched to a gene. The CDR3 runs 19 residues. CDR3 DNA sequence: TGCGCCAGCAGCTTTGATCCGGGACTAGCGGGAAAGGGGACAGATACGCAGTATTTT. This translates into CASSFDPGLAGKGTDTQYF.

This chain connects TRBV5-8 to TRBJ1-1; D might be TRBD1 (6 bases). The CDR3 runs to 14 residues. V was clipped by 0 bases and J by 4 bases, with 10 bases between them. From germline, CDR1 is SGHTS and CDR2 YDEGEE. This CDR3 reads CASSLGLGATEAFF. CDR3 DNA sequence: TGTGCCAGCAGCTTGGGCCTGGGGGCCACTGAAGCTTTCTTT.

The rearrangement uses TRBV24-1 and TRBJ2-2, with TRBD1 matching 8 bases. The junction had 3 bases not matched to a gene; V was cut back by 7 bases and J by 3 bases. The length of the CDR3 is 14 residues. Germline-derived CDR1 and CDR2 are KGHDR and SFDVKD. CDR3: CATRDREYTGELFF. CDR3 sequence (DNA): TGTGCCACCAGGGACAGGGAGTACACCGGGGAGCTGTTTTTT.

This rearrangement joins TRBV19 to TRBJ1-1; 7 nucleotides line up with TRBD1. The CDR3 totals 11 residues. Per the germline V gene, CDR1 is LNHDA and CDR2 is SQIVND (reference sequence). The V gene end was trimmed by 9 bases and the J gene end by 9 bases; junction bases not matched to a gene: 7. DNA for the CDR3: TGTGCCAGCAATAAACAGGGGAAAGCTTTCTTT. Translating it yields CASNKQGKAFF.

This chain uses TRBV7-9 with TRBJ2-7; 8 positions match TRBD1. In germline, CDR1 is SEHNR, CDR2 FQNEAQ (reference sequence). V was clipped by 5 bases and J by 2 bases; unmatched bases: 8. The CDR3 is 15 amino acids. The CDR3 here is CASSHSDRETYEQYF. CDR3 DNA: TGTGCCAGCAGCCACTCGGACAGGGAGACCTACGAGCAGTACTTC.

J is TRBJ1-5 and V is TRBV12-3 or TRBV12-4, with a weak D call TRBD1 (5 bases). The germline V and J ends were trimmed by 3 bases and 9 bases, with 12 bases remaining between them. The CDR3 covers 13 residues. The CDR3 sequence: CASSFDSLGPQHF. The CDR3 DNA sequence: TGTGCCAGCAGTTTCGACAGCCTCGGGCCCCAGCATTTT.

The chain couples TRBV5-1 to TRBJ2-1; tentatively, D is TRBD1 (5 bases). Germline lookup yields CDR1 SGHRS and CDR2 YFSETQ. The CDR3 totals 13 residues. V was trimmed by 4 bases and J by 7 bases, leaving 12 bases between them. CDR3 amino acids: CASSSLGLNEQFF. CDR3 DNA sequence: TGCGCCAGCAGCAGTCTGGGGCTAAATGAGCAGTTCTTC.

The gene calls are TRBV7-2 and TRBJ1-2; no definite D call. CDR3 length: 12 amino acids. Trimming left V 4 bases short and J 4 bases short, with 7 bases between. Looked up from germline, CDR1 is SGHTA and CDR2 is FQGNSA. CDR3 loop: CASSSGVYGYTF. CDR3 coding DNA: TGTGCCAGCAGCTCTGGGGTCTATGGCTACACCTTC. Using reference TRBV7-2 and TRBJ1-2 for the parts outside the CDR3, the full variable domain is GAGVSQSPSNKVTEKGKDVELRCDPISGHTALYWYRQSLGQGLEFLIYFQGNSAPDKSGLPSDRFSAERTGGSVSTLTIQRTQQEDSAVYLCASSSGVYGYTFGSGTRLTVV.

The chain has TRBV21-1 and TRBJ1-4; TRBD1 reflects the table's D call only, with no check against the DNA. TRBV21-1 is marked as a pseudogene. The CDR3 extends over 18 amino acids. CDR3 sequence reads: CASSPPGGRTGQEEKLFF. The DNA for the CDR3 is TGTGCCAGCAGCCCCCCCGGCGGCAGGACAGGACAGGAGGAAAAACTGTTTTTT.

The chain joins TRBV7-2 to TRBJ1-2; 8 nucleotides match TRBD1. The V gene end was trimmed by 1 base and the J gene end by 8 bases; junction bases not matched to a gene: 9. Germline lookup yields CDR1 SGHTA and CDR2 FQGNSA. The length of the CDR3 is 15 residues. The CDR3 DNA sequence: TGTGCCAGCAGCTTAGGGGGACAGGCGGCCGGGGGCTACACCTTC. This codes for CASSLGGQAAGGYTF.